This T cell receptor (beta chain) was identified during a study of read filtering for tumor transcriptome and immune sequencing. Study in general: Under ten patients were R-ISS I, more than 15 were R-ISS II, 6 or 7 were R-ISS III. TCR-mapped reads were about 3.5 to 10.27 million with IR-seq versus about 75 to 1,400 with RNA-seq.

This library used about 400 ng RNA and molecular barcoded adaptors spanning alpha/delta and beta/gamma chains. A single record per CDR3 protein comes from TCRdb applying MiXCR to the reads. The sample records around 50,000 distinct CDR3 sequences, roughly 12% being singletons. This clonotype has a handful of counts. Germline CDR1 and CDR2: MNHNY and SVGAGI (reference sequence). V lost 5 bases and J 2 bases, leaving 7 bases between the germline ends. The CDR3 is made up of 14 amino acids. The receptor comes from a donor aged 40 or over with multiple myeloma. The chain is built from TRBV6-6 and TRBJ2-6; D may correspond to TRBD1 or TRBD2 (5 bases each). Sequences were obtained from a population of CD138-negative cells sorted from bone marrow. CDR3 in amino acids: CASSGGAGANVLTF. CDR3 in DNA: TGTGCCAGCAGTGGGGGTGCTGGGGCCAACGTCCTGACTTTC.